This T cell receptor (beta chain) comes out of a study of T cells in Graves' hyperthyroidism and ophthalmopathy (dated 2019 in TCRdb). In the study overall: Peripheral blood samples were taken at the time of initial diagnosis, prior to any treatment. To identify TCR V-J signatures that set the groups apart, the researchers used a discovery cohort of about a hundred patients, made up of roughly 45 with Graves' ophthalmopathy and around 58 with stable Graves' hyperthyroidism. An independent validation cohort of 18 to 20 hyperthyroidism patients and about 16 patients who later progressed to ophthalmopathy tested prospective prediction of ophthalmopathy. The 90 to 100 discovery patients were randomly divided into training and test sets at a 7:3 ratio. Thyroid tissue and blood T-cell repertoires from more than five Graves' hyperthyroidism patients were also compared in the study. Once sampling was done, hyperthyroidism patients were given methimazole at a starting dose of 30 mg daily, whereas ophthalmopathy patients were given high-dose intravenous methylprednisolone. TCR Vbeta CDR3 sequencing of 120 to 150 peripheral blood samples (around 45 ophthalmopathy, 75 to 85 hyperthyroidism and about 17 progressor patients) is reported in the paper.

Stable Graves' hyperthyroidism was defined as no progression to ophthalmopathy during 18 months of follow-up. Hyperthyroidism patients were newly diagnosed, had a disease duration of under 2 months, and were aged 18 to 65 years. Exclusion was applied to patients with uncontrolled infections, other autoimmune diseases, pregnancy or lactation. Diagnoses were established on the basis of clinical symptoms, serum thyroxine and TRAb, thyroid ultrasound, and orbital computed tomography. Ficoll-Paque density gradient centrifugation was used to isolate PBMCs from around 9.1 ml of fresh peripheral blood. Total RNA was extracted using Trizol reagent, and RNA quality was assessed on an Agilent 2100 Bioanalyzer. Amplification of TCR beta CDR3 regions was carried out from RNA transcripts. The first round of RT-PCR for the TCR CDR3 was performed with the HTBI primer set and the Qiagen OneStep RT-PCR kit. Libraries were constructed in a second round of multiplex PCR, after which size selection and purification were performed. Sequencing of the libraries was done on an Illumina HiSeq2000 using paired-end 100 bp reads. The study's processing was this. Raw data were processed with SOAPnuke, discarding reads with adapters, uncalled bases, mean Phred below 15, or no exact constant-primer or identifier match. COPE v1.2.5 was used to merge the high-quality paired reads, and each unique nucleotide sequence was defined as a clonotype. Clonotypes were aligned to IMGT TRBV, TRBD and TRBJ reference segments using MiTCR v1.1. Only V-J combinations with frequency above 0.0001, covering about 99% of repertoires, were analysed. A TCS score was defined as the ratio between F50 (clonal expansion) and ExV (chaos), using BLOSUM62-based TCRdist between CDR3 peptides within each V-J. Welch's t-statistics and random forest reduced around 550 V-J features to 10 to 15, which were used in a naive Bayes classifier (R e1071). Thyroid-blood repertoire similarity was quantified with the Morisita-Horn index. TCRdb's own reprocessing of the public reads used fastp at Q25 and MiXCR and kept productive beta chains. Rows are unified per CDR3 protein, each entry keeping the most common DNA and genes. The V and J calls, along with clone size, are taken from TCRdb and not from the paper's own processing. The sample profile shows approximately 870,000 distinct CDR3 sequences; roughly 40% of them were found once. The ten largest clones add up to over 8% of the sample.

General findings and caveats noted by the study authors: Most expanded thyroid clonotypes (frequency above 0.001) were also detected in blood, suggesting blood repertoires may reflect thyroid immune responses. No statistical method was used to fix the sample size in advance, and group allocation was not hidden from the investigators. In cross-validation, a model built on a 13 V-J signature told ophthalmopathy apart from stable hyperthyroidism with about 90% sensitivity and roughly 81% specificity, and in testing the same model reached 80%/75%. In validation, progression to ophthalmopathy was predicted by the model with around 71% sensitivity and roughly 76% specificity, a median of about 6.8 months before onset.

Measured from the cysteine to the phenylalanine, the CDR3 is 14 residues long. Only CDR3 DNA remains: 42 bases, in frame from the first base. The germline ends are 16 bases apart after V is trimmed by 5 bases and J by 6 bases. This clonotype was counted only a few times. This receptor's antigen is unknown. Base qualities are not at hand, and no much larger clone is one base apart. The sequence was collected from a man aged 18 to 30 with Graves' hyperthyroidism. Sequencing input: blood. The chain joins TRBV12-3 or TRBV12-4 to TRBJ1-2, with the D gene not clear enough to name. In nucleotides, the sequence is TGTGCCAGCAGTCCCCCTGATGAGATCCATGGCTACACCTTC. This gives the protein CASSPPDEIHGYTF.